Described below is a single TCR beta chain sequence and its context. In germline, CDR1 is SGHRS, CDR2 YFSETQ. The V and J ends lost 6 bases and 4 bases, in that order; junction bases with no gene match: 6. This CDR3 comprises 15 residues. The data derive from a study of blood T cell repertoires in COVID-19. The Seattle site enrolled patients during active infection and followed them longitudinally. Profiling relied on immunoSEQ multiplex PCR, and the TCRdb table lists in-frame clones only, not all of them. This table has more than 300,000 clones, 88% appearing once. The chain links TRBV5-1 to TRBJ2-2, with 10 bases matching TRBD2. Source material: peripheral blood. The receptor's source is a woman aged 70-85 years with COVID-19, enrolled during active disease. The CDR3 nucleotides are TGCGCCAGCAACCCAGCGGGGGGGTTCACCGGGGAGCTGTTTTTT. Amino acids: CASNPAGGFTGELFF. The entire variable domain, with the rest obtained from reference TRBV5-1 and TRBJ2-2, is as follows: KAGVTQTPRYLIKTRGQQVTLSCSPISGHRSVSWYQQTPGQGLQFLFEYFSETQRNKGNFPGRFSGRQFSNSRSEMNVSTLELGDSALYLCASNPAGGFTGELFFGEGSRLTVL.